This is a list of T cell receptor beta chains from one sample in a study of Ad26.COV2.S vaccination and SARS-CoV-2 variants. Assay used: immunoSEQ multiplex PCR; TCRdb lists only in-frame clones, some missing. Seen here are 400,000 or so clones, more than 85% observed once, and the top ten hold 3% to 3.5%. This specimen consisted of peripheral blood, obtained in a trial of Ad26.COV2.S vaccine versus placebo. The receptors here all came from a person between 18 and 59 years old who received the Ad26.COV2.S COVID-19 vaccine or a placebo. Both conserved end residues are trimmed from each CDR3. D genes are given only for firm matches. Size values are once, few and many counts, or a class for expanded clones, and some rows have none.

ASSIVDGSYEQY,TRBV19,-,-
ASSSQWDRDYGYT,TRBV5-4,-,TRBD1
ASSLMTGDGNSPLH,TRBV5-1,-,TRBD1
SVEYNEQF,TRBV29-1,-,-
ATTAGTSYEQY,TRBV10-3,-,TRBD2
ASSQVFRAKTQY,TRBV4-1,once,-
ASSLGGQSSPLH,TRBV7-2,-,-
ASSPGDASSYEQY,TRBV5-1,-,-
ASSYPPGQRTGELF,TRBV6-5,-,-
ASSQYTSQETQY,TRBV4-1,-,-
ASSFKRGGYNEQF,TRBV7-9,-,TRBD2
ASSSGFQPQH,TRBV5-8,-,-
ASSRDLAGGPDEQF,TRBV6-4,-,TRBD2
SVGAGAVGYGYT,TRBV29-1,-,-
ASSYATGLEAF,TRBV6-2/TRBV6-3,-,-
ASSQVIDSTYEQY,TRBV4-1,-,-
ASSYSWDLNTEAF,TRBV6-5,-,-
ASSRGGTYNEQF,TRBV7-2,-,TRBD2
ASSAGEGSNEKLF,TRBV5-1,-,-
ASSEPVSDEQY,TRBV7-2,-,-
ASSRQGGEKLF,TRBV5-6,-,TRBD1
ASYNRGVNEKLF,TRBV6-5,-,TRBD1
SATMGYEQY,TRBV20-1,-,-
ASTLGGYTGELF,TRBV19,-,TRBD2
ASSPISSDGLNEQF,TRBV10-2,-,-
ASRPWAGTNEQF,TRBV6-5,-,-
ASSPGVRTGQYEQY,TRBV18,few,TRBD1
ASSSSGMGTYEQY,TRBV7-8,-,-
ATSSRGIRGRYGYT,TRBV15,-,-
AQKLAGGRSQF,TRBV30,once,TRBD2
ASSERTGMSPGELF,TRBV2,-,TRBD1
ASSPIEQFPLNTEAF,TRBV4-1,-,-
AWSGGRRYGYT,TRBV30,-,-
ASSLAVGGLTEAF,TRBV5-1,-,-
ASSLTRINIQY,TRBV12-3/TRBV12-4,-,-
ASSQGSGSRTEAF,TRBV4-2,once,-
ASSSEDPYGYT,TRBV25-1,-,-
ASSLGGGRRQF,TRBV27,-,TRBD2
ASSQGHGGLWANYGYT,TRBV14,-,-
ASSPGTGMNTEAF,TRBV19,-,TRBD1
AISESRGYEQY,TRBV10-3,-,-
ASGLDTDTQY,TRBV12-5,-,-
ASSLRTSGGTAYEQY,TRBV7-8,-,TRBD2
ASSHPRNTEAF,TRBV4-1,many,-
ASSLVAQPQH,TRBV7-8,-,-
ASSVAGSRSYNEQF,TRBV9,-,-
ASSWKAAGSYNEQF,TRBV5-1,-,TRBD2
ASSGGQGFLYGYT,TRBV5-1,few,TRBD1
ASSLAGIPEAF,TRBV5-4,-,-
ASSGTGQGDYGYT,TRBV2,-,TRBD1
SVEDYTEGTPV,TRBV29-1,-,-
ASSLGGASKED,TRBV7-2,-,-
ASSQTSGTSDTQY,TRBV3-1/TRBV3-2,-,TRBD2
ASSQRWDGNQPQH,TRBV3-1/TRBV3-2,-,-
ASSLVAGPTGELF,TRBV5-1,once,-
ASTVHRDTEAF,TRBV12-3/TRBV12-4,few,-
ASSREDFSYNEQF,TRBV2,once,-
ASSFQSSPLH,TRBV11-2,-,-
ASTQGVLGTYNSPLH,TRBV11-2,once,-
ASSLLQDTGELF,TRBV5-1,once,-